This T cell receptor beta chain was documented in a study of blood T cell repertoires in COVID-19. Background on the study: Samples of COVID-19 (acute and convalescent) were obtained from the United States, Italy and Spain. In each case, the material was cDNA or gDNA derived from T cells, B-cell-depleted T cells, or PBMCs.

Original processing methods: Scientists estimated how many nucleated cells there were by amplifying reference gene primers. Profiling relied on immunoSEQ multiplex PCR, and the TCRdb table lists in-frame clones only, not all of them. That table furnishes V, J and clone size, whereas the DNA furnished D and trimming. The sample has over 30,000 clones, roughly 91% seen once. The CDR3 length is 16 residues. V lost 6 bases to trimming and J lost 0 bases; unmatched junction nucleotides: 8. Looked up from germline, CDR1 is LNHNV and CDR2 is YYDKDF (reference sequence). This clone was seen once. V usage is TRBV15 and J usage is TRBJ1-5; 7 bases are a match to TRBD1. Sample: peripheral blood. This clonotype originated in a man aged 65 to 79 with active or convalescent COVID-19. The CDR3 reads CATRFSRGNSNQPQHF. As DNA, the CDR3 is TGTGCCACCAGGTTTAGCAGGGGGAATAGCAATCAGCCCCAGCATTTT.